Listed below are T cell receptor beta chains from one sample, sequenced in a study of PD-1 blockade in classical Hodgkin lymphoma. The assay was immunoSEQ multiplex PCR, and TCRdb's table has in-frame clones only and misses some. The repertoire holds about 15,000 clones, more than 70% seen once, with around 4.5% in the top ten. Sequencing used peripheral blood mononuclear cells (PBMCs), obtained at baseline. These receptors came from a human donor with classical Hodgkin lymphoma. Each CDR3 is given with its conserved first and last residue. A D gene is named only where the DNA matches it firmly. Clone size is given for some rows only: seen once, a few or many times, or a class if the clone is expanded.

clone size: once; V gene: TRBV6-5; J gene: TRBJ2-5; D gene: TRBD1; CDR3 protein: CASSYTPYRGRETQYF; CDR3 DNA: TGTGCCAGCAGTTACACCCCCTACAGGGGACGGGAGACCCAGTACTTC
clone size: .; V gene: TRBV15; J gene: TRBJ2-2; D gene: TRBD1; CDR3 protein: CATSPGPTGGGRTGELFF; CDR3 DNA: TGTGCCACCAGCCCGGGCCCAACAGGGGGCGGGAGAACCGGGGAGCTGTTTTTT
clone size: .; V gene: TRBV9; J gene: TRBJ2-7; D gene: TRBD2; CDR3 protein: CASSVRGGGGEQYF; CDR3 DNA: TGTGCCAGCAGCGTAAGGGGCGGGGGTGGCGAGCAGTACTTC
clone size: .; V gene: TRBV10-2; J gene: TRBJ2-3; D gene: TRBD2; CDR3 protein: CASRTSTTPDTQYF; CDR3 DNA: TGCGCCAGCAGGACTAGCACAACTCCAGATACGCAGTATTTT
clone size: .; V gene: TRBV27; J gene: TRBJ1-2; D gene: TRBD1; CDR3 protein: CASSFQGGGYTF; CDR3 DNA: TGTGCCAGCAGTTTTCAGGGGGGAGGCTACACCTTC
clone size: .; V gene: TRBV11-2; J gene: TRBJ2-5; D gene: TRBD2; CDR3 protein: CASSLVLAGGQTQYF; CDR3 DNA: TGTGCCAGCAGCTTAGTTCTAGCGGGGGGGCAGACCCAGTACTTC
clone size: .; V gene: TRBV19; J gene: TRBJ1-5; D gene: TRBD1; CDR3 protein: CASTGQGYLGNQPQHF; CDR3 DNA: TGTGCCAGTACGGGACAGGGTTACTTGGGCAATCAGCCCCAGCATTTT
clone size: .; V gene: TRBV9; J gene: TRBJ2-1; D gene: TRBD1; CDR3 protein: CASSVIGDRAANEQFF; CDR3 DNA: TGTGCCAGCAGCGTTATAGGGGACAGGGCGGCAAATGAGCAGTTCTTC
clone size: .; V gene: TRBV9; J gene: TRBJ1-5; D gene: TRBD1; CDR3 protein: CASSRDRTGNQPQHF; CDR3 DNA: TGTGCCAGCAGCAGGGACAGGACGGGCAATCAGCCCCAGCATTTT
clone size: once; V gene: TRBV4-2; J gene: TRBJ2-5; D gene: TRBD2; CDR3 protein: CASSGLAGEGGRETQYF; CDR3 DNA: TGTGCCAGCAGTGGACTAGCGGGAGAGGGGGGTCGGGAGACCCAGTACTTC
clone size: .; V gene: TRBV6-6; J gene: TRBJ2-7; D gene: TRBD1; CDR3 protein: CASRQQGLAYEQYF; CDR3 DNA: TGTGCCAGCAGACAACAGGGGTTGGCCTACGAGCAGTACTTC
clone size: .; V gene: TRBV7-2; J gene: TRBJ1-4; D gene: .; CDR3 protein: CASSSQGSHNEKLFF; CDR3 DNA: TGTGCCAGCAGCTCTCAAGGCTCGCATAATGAAAAACTGTTTTTT
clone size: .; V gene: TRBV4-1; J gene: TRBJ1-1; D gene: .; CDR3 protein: CASSQVDLISFTEAFF; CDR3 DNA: TGCGCCAGCAGCCAAGTAGATCTCATTTCGTTCACTGAAGCTTTCTTT
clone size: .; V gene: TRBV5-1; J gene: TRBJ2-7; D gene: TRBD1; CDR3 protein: CASSRDSSSYEQYF; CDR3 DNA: TGCGCCAGCAGCAGGGACAGTAGCTCCTACGAGCAGTACTTC
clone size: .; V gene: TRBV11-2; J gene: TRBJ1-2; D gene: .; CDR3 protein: CASSLWSDYGYTF; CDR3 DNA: TGTGCCAGCAGCTTATGGTCCGACTATGGCTACACCTTC
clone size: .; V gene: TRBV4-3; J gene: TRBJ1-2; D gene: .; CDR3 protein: CASSQGAGALNYGYTF; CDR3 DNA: TGCGCCAGCAGCCAAGGAGCAGGAGCCCTCAACTATGGCTACACCTTC
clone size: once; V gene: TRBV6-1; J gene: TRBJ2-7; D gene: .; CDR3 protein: CASSKREGSYEQYF; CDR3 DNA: TGTGCCAGCAGTAAACGAGAGGGTTCCTACGAGCAGTACTTC
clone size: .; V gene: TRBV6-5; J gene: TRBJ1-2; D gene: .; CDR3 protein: CASSPPGADGYTF; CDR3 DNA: TGTGCCAGCAGTCCACCCGGGGCCGATGGCTACACCTTC
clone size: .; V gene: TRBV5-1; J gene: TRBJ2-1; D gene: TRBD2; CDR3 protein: CALVKSGRDGDEQFF; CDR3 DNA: TGCGCCCTAGTTAAAAGCGGGAGAGACGGGGATGAGCAGTTCTTC
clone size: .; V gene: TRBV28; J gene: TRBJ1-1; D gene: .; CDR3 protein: CASSLGGMGTEAFF; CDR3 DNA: TGTGCCAGCAGTTTAGGGGGTATGGGCACTGAAGCTTTCTTT
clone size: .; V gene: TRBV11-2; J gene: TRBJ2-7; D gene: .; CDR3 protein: CASTDKGGSAGSYEQYF; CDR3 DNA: TGTGCCAGCACCGATAAGGGAGGATCGGCAGGATCCTACGAGCAGTACTTC
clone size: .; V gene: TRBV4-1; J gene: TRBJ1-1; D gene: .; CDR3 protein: CASSQEGQGAFF; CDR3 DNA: TGCGCCAGCAGCCAAGAGGGACAAGGGGCTTTCTTT
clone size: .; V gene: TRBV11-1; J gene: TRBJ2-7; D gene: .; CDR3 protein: CASSLINSGSYEQYF; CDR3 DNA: TGTGCCAGCAGCTTAATAAATAGCGGCTCCTACGAGCAGTACTTC
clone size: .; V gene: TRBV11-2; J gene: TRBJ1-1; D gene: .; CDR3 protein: CASSLKPRASTEAFF; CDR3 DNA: TGTGCCAGCAGCCTAAAACCCCGGGCGAGCACTGAAGCTTTCTTT
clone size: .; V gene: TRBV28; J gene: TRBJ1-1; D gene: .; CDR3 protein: CASSMTPGGSTEAFF; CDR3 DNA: TGTGCCAGCAGCATGACCCCCGGCGGGTCCACTGAAGCTTTCTTT